The TCR beta chain described here comes from a study of CD8+ T cells in alopecia areata. Sequencing templates came from extracted RNA that was reverse transcribed into cDNA. Libraries were prepared by immunoSEQ multiplex PCR; TCRdb keeps only in-frame clonotypes and omits some of them. This sample has tens of thousands of clones, with around half found just once. For a few of the biomarker-study patients, the CD4+ cells were further sorted so as to obtain CD25+CD127- cells. This clone was observed once. The sequence derives from a human donor with alopecia areata. Input material: CD4+ Tregs sorted from blood.

CDR3: CASSWGFAGDAEAFF. For the CDR3, the DNA is TGCGCCAGCAGCTGGGGTTTTGCGGGGGACGCTGAAGCTTTCTTT. The V call is TRBV5-1, the J call TRBJ1-1, with a tentative D call TRBD1 (5 bases). The CDR3 is 15 residues long. The ends were cut back, 3 bases at V and 6 bases at J, with 18 bases in the middle. Germline CDR1 reads SGHRS; CDR2 reads YFSETQ.